The rows below give T cell receptor beta chains drawn from one sample of a study of T cell responses to AZD1222 COVID-19 vaccine. Data came from immunoSEQ multiplex PCR; TCRdb stores just in-frame clones and leaves some out. The sample lists 150,000 to 200,000 clones, around 95% occurring once. This material consisted of peripheral blood, taken on day 0 of AZD1222 vaccination. Every receptor here comes from an adult in good health. CDR3s include the opening cysteine and the closing phenylalanine or tryptophan. The D gene is left open where the match is weak. The listing skips clone size in some rows; elsewhere it reads once, few, many or a size class.

D gene: .
V gene: TRBV30
clone size: .
J gene: TRBJ2-3
CDR3 DNA: TGTGCCTGGAGTGAAACGGGATTCCTTGGCTCCACGCAGTATTTT
CDR3 protein: CAWSETGFLGSTQYF

D gene: .
V gene: TRBV4-2
clone size: .
J gene: TRBJ1-2
CDR3 DNA: TGTGCCAGCAGCCAAGGGGGTTCCTATGGCTACACCTTC
CDR3 protein: CASSQGGSYGYTF

D gene: .
V gene: TRBV19
clone size: .
J gene: TRBJ1-1
CDR3 DNA: TGTGCCAGTAGTATTTCTGGGCAGGTGAACACTGAAGCTTTCTTT
CDR3 protein: CASSISGQVNTEAFF

D gene: TRBD2
V gene: TRBV7-9
clone size: .
J gene: TRBJ2-1
CDR3 DNA: TGTGCCAGCAGCAATTGGACTAGCGGGAGAAGGGTAGTGGGGAATGAGCAGTTCTTC
CDR3 protein: CASSNWTSGRRVVGNEQFF

D gene: .
V gene: TRBV27
clone size: .
J gene: TRBJ2-7
CDR3 DNA: TGTGCCAGCAAAGGCAGGTTAGACCACGAGCAGTACTTC
CDR3 protein: CASKGRLDHEQYF

D gene: .
V gene: TRBV4-1
clone size: .
J gene: TRBJ1-2
CDR3 DNA: TGCGCCAGCAGCCAATACAGTGGCTACACCTTC
CDR3 protein: CASSQYSGYTF

D gene: TRBD1
V gene: TRBV5-1
clone size: .
J gene: TRBJ1-1
CDR3 DNA: TGCGCCAGCAGCTTGGAGGGGACAGGGGGCACTGAAGCTTTCTTT
CDR3 protein: CASSLEGTGGTEAFF

D gene: .
V gene: TRBV27
clone size: .
J gene: TRBJ2-6
CDR3 DNA: TGTGCCAGCAGTTTGGGGGCCCCAAACTCTGGGGCCAACGTCCTGACTTTC
CDR3 protein: CASSLGAPNSGANVLTF

D gene: .
V gene: TRBV5-5
clone size: .
J gene: TRBJ1-5
CDR3 DNA: TGTGCCAGCAGCTCAGGGGTCCCCATCGATCAGCCCCAGCATTTT
CDR3 protein: CASSSGVPIDQPQHF

D gene: .
V gene: TRBV28
clone size: .
J gene: TRBJ2-7
CDR3 DNA: TGTGCCAGCAGTTTAGAAAGTGTGGCGGCCCACTACGAGCAGTACTTC
CDR3 protein: CASSLESVAAHYEQYF

D gene: TRBD2
V gene: TRBV28
clone size: .
J gene: TRBJ2-7
CDR3 DNA: TGTGCCAGCAGTTTATTCCCCAGACCGGGCGGGACTACGGACTTC
CDR3 protein: CASSLFPRPGGTTDF

D gene: .
V gene: TRBV7-9
clone size: .
J gene: TRBJ2-1
CDR3 DNA: TGTGCCAGCAGCTTTTGGGGGCGGGTCCATGAGCAGTTCTTC
CDR3 protein: CASSFWGRVHEQFF

D gene: .
V gene: TRBV18
clone size: .
J gene: TRBJ2-5
CDR3 DNA: TGTGCCAGCTCACCGATATCATCAGAGACCCAGTACTTC
CDR3 protein: CASSPISSETQYF

D gene: .
V gene: TRBV7-9
clone size: once
J gene: TRBJ1-4
CDR3 DNA: TGTGCCAGCAGCTTAAGGGATGGGGGAACTAATGAAAAACTGTTTTTT
CDR3 protein: CASSLRDGGTNEKLFF

D gene: .
V gene: TRBV5-1
clone size: .
J gene: TRBJ1-1
CDR3 DNA: TGCGCCAGCAGCTTGGAGGCACTGGACACTGAAGCTTTCTTT
CDR3 protein: CASSLEALDTEAFF

D gene: .
V gene: TRBV2
clone size: .
J gene: TRBJ2-1
CDR3 DNA: TGTGCCAGCAGAGAAACTCGCTCCTACAATGAGCAGTTCTTC
CDR3 protein: CASRETRSYNEQFF

D gene: .
V gene: TRBV6-1
clone size: .
J gene: TRBJ1-2
CDR3 DNA: TGTGCCAGCAGTGAAGGAGGGACGGGCTATGGCTACACCTTC
CDR3 protein: CASSEGGTGYGYTF

D gene: .
V gene: TRBV4-2
clone size: .
J gene: TRBJ2-2
CDR3 DNA: TGTGCCAGCACACAAAGGGACCTCCCCTGGGGGGAGCTGTTTTTT
CDR3 protein: CASTQRDLPWGELFF

D gene: .
V gene: TRBV14
clone size: .
J gene: TRBJ2-7
CDR3 DNA: TGTGCCAGCAGCGCCATCGGCGAGCAGTACTTC
CDR3 protein: CASSAIGEQYF

D gene: .
V gene: TRBV30
clone size: .
J gene: TRBJ2-6
CDR3 DNA: TGTGCCTGGATTGGACAGGACTATACATTTGGGGCCAACGTCCTGACTTTC
CDR3 protein: CAWIGQDYTFGANVLTF

D gene: .
V gene: TRBV5-1
clone size: .
J gene: TRBJ1-1
CDR3 DNA: TGCGCCAGCAGCTTGCGTGGGGCGAACACTGAAGCTTTCTTT
CDR3 protein: CASSLRGANTEAFF

D gene: .
V gene: TRBV6-1
clone size: .
J gene: TRBJ1-1
CDR3 DNA: TGTGCCAGCAGTGAATGGGGGGCCGACGCTGAAGCTTTCTTT
CDR3 protein: CASSEWGADAEAFF

D gene: .
V gene: TRBV6-2/TRBV6-3
clone size: .
J gene: TRBJ1-4
CDR3 DNA: TGTGCCAGCAGTTACGCGGGTGCAACTAATGAAAAACTGTTTTTT
CDR3 protein: CASSYAGATNEKLFF

D gene: .
V gene: TRBV12-3/TRBV12-4
clone size: .
J gene: TRBJ2-2
CDR3 DNA: TGTGCCAGCAGTAGAGGATACGCCGGGGAGCTGTTTTTT
CDR3 protein: CASSRGYAGELFF

D gene: TRBD2
V gene: TRBV7-3
clone size: .
J gene: TRBJ2-5
CDR3 DNA: TGTGCCAGCAGCTTAACCCCGGTGGCTAGCGGGAGGGCCGCTCAAGAGACCCAGTACTTC
CDR3 protein: CASSLTPVASGRAAQETQYF

D gene: TRBD1
V gene: TRBV28
clone size: once
J gene: TRBJ1-6
CDR3 DNA: TGTGCCAGCAGGGGAAAAGGGGGACAGTATAATTCACCCCTCCACTTT
CDR3 protein: CASRGKGGQYNSPLHF

D gene: TRBD1
V gene: TRBV28
clone size: .
J gene: TRBJ1-5
CDR3 DNA: TGTGCCAGCAGCCCCGACAGGGGATCCCAGCCCCAGCATTTT
CDR3 protein: CASSPDRGSQPQHF

D gene: .
V gene: TRBV10-3
clone size: .
J gene: TRBJ1-5
CDR3 DNA: TGTGCCATCAGTGGACGGGATGGCGGCAATCAGCCCCAGCATTTT
CDR3 protein: CAISGRDGGNQPQHF

D gene: .
V gene: TRBV9
clone size: .
J gene: TRBJ2-3
CDR3 DNA: TGTGCCAGCAGCGTCAGACAGGCGATCACAGATACGCAGTATTTT
CDR3 protein: CASSVRQAITDTQYF

D gene: .
V gene: TRBV12-3/TRBV12-4
clone size: few
J gene: TRBJ1-1
CDR3 DNA: TGTGCCAGCAAAGACGGAGGGACTGAAGCTTTCTTT
CDR3 protein: CASKDGGTEAFF

D gene: .
V gene: TRBV18
clone size: once
J gene: TRBJ1-2
CDR3 DNA: TGTGCCAGCTCACCGGGTGCCTCCTATGGCTACACCTTC
CDR3 protein: CASSPGASYGYTF

D gene: .
V gene: TRBV24-1
clone size: .
J gene: TRBJ2-5
CDR3 DNA: TGTGCCACCAGTGATTTGGTGAGGGGGGGCAGCCAAGAGACCCAGTACTTC
CDR3 protein: CATSDLVRGGSQETQYF

D gene: .
V gene: TRBV30
clone size: .
J gene: TRBJ2-1
CDR3 DNA: TGTGCCTCTGCTCATAACTCCTACAATGAGCAGTTCTTC
CDR3 protein: CASAHNSYNEQFF

D gene: .
V gene: TRBV28
clone size: .
J gene: TRBJ1-1
CDR3 DNA: TGTGCCAGCACTGGCTTCACTGAAGCTTTCTTT
CDR3 protein: CASTGFTEAFF

D gene: .
V gene: TRBV30
clone size: .
J gene: TRBJ2-7
CDR3 DNA: TGTGCCTGGAGTGTAACCGGGCACGAGCAGTACTTC
CDR3 protein: CAWSVTGHEQYF

D gene: .
V gene: TRBV4-1
clone size: .
J gene: TRBJ2-1
CDR3 DNA: TGCGCCAGCAGCCAAGCGGGGGTTCTAGGGCAGTTCTTC
CDR3 protein: CASSQAGVLGQFF

D gene: TRBD2
V gene: TRBV2
clone size: .
J gene: TRBJ2-5
CDR3 DNA: TGTGCCGGAGCGGGAGCAGAGGAGACCCAGTACTTC
CDR3 protein: CAGAGAEETQYF

D gene: TRBD1
V gene: TRBV6-5
clone size: .
J gene: TRBJ2-7
CDR3 DNA: TGTGCCAGCAGTTACGCTACAGGGGAGTCCTACGAGCAGTACTTC
CDR3 protein: CASSYATGESYEQYF

D gene: .
V gene: TRBV6-5
clone size: .
J gene: TRBJ2-7
CDR3 DNA: TGTGCCAGCAGTTATAGCCCAAACTACGAGCAGTACTTC
CDR3 protein: CASSYSPNYEQYF

D gene: .
V gene: TRBV25-1
clone size: .
J gene: TRBJ2-7
CDR3 DNA: TGTGCCAGCAGCGTAGGGGAGAACTACGAGCAGTACTTC
CDR3 protein: CASSVGENYEQYF

D gene: .
V gene: TRBV27
clone size: .
J gene: TRBJ1-2
CDR3 DNA: TGTGCCAGCAGTCCACCACAGGGAAGGGGTGGCTACACCTTC
CDR3 protein: CASSPPQGRGGYTF

D gene: .
V gene: TRBV19
clone size: .
J gene: TRBJ1-5
CDR3 DNA: TGTGCCGGGGGTCCCGATCAGCCCCAGCATTTT
CDR3 protein: CAGGPDQPQHF

D gene: .
V gene: TRBV7-9
clone size: .
J gene: TRBJ2-2
CDR3 DNA: TGTGCCAGCAGCTTCGGTGGGGGAAACACCGGGGAGCTGTTTTTT
CDR3 protein: CASSFGGGNTGELFF

D gene: TRBD2
V gene: TRBV27
clone size: .
J gene: TRBJ2-7
CDR3 DNA: TGTGCCAGCAGAGGACTAGCGGGCCCCGAGCAGTACTTC
CDR3 protein: CASRGLAGPEQYF

D gene: TRBD2
V gene: TRBV15
clone size: .
J gene: TRBJ2-3
CDR3 DNA: TGTGCCACCAGCATCGGACTAGCCACAGATACGCAGTATTTT
CDR3 protein: CATSIGLATDTQYF

D gene: .
V gene: TRBV19
clone size: .
J gene: TRBJ2-7
CDR3 DNA: TGTGCCAGTAGTATGGGTGACCGCTACGAGCAGTACTTC
CDR3 protein: CASSMGDRYEQYF